This T cell receptor (beta chain) was obtained from a study of radiotherapy plus CTLA-4 blockade in lung cancer. Study-wide context: An objective response was seen in approximately 17% of patients, and disease control in 25% to 40%.

TCRdb's table, derived via immunoSEQ multiplex PCR, lists solely in-frame clones and lacks some. The sample lists 95,000 to 150,000 clones; over 80% were seen once. Each patient with chemo-refractory metastatic non-small-cell lung cancer was treated with focal radiation plus CTLA-4 blockade using ipilimumab. CDR1 MNHEY and CDR2 SVGAGI come from the germline V gene. V was pared by 5 bases and J by 4 bases, with 15 bases between. CDR3 size: 15 residues. The V call is TRBV6-5, the J call TRBJ1-5, with D hard to call. This clonotype was sampled from a human donor with non-small cell lung cancer that progressed on radiotherapy plus ipilimumab. The sequencing used peripheral blood, collected from a patient treated with radiotherapy plus ipilimumab. For the CDR3, the DNA is TGTGCCAGCAGTCGAAATCTGGACCTGAATCAGCCCCAGCATTTT. It specifies CASSRNLDLNQPQHF.